This T cell receptor beta chain was retrieved from a study of T cells after yellow fever vaccination (dated by TCRdb to about 2019). With regard to the full study: The SMART-Seq v4 Ultra Low Input RNA kit was used to prepare libraries from fractions with low cell numbers. Bulk TCR alpha and beta repertoires were sequenced longitudinally to track T-cell clones before and after primary and booster YFV17D yellow fever vaccination. Two healthy male donors, one aged 18 to 30 and one aged 30 to 40 years, made up the cohort. Blood samples were taken at several timepoints before and after primary and secondary immunization, and bulk PBMC replicates and cell subsets were isolated. Study-wide findings and limitations: After the booster, most clones that had expanded after primary vaccination were detected again (over 95% of CD4 and 88% of CD8), suggesting broad maintenance of memory. The secondary T-cell response was found to be weaker but faster than the primary response, with a peak reached on day 5 rather than on day 15. A small share of clonotypes was detected in both CD4 and CD8 compartments, with the overlap likely arising from convergent recombination. Computational filtering was required because FACS-sorted repertoires could contain abundant contaminating clonotypes from the bulk population. The study included only two donors, which limits how far the findings can be generalized.

This specimen's treatment or condition label, interpreted: live attenuated yellow fever vaccine strain. PBMCs were isolated from peripheral blood using a standard Ficoll-Paque protocol. CD4 and CD8 T-cell fractions were isolated with Dynabeads CD4 and CD8 positive selection kits. TriZol was used to extract RNA from bulk PBMCs, CD4 and CD8 fractions, and dextramer-positive and dextramer-negative fractions. This clonotype was recorded many times. The specificity of this receptor is unknown. No per-base quality is available; no much larger clone lies one base away. TCR cDNA was synthesized by 5'RACE template switching, through which a universal primer site and unique molecular identifiers were introduced. Priming for cDNA synthesis came from both the TCR alpha and TCR beta constant segments. Library amplification involved two PCR steps, and the second step added sample barcodes and sequencing adapters. Sequencing of libraries was done on Illumina HiSeq 2500 (2x100 bp) or NovaSeq (2x150 bp). Per the authors' processing: Reads were demultiplexed and collapsed into UMI consensus sequences with MIGEC, and V(D)J alignment was performed with MiXCR. Vaccine-responding clonotypes were identified with edgeR using replicate PBMC samples, with FDR below 0.01 and a log2 fold change above 5 up to day 15 being required. Each bulk clonotype received a CD4 or CD8 identity based on whether the sequenced CD4 or CD8 repertoire contained that clonotype at higher abundance. TCRdb's own reprocessing of the public reads used fastp at Q25 and MiXCR and kept productive beta chains. For every CDR3 protein sequence, its rows merge into one entry that carries the most common genes and DNA. In this record, the V and J calls reflect TCRdb's handling and not the investigators' own analysis. Within this sample are tens of thousands of distinct CDR3 sequences, with around 7% of them counted one time only. The ten top clones hold around 28% of the sample.

According to the germline V gene, CDR1 reads LGHNA and CDR2 reads YSLEER. The CDR3, cysteine through phenylalanine, is 13 amino acids long. The entry retains the CDR3 DNA only, 39 bases that are in frame from base 1. V is reduced by 0 bases and J by 7 bases, leaving a spacing of 8 bases between them. The source was CD8+ T cells sorted from PBMCs, collected 10 days after the first yellow fever vaccination. The receptor was derived from a man between 18 and 35 years old who received the YFV17D yellow fever vaccine. The sequence links TRBV4-3 to TRBJ2-3, with the D gene not confidently named. The CDR3 protein: CASSQDRHHTQYF. DNA sequence: TGCGCCAGCAGCCAAGATCGTCACCATACGCAGTATTTT.